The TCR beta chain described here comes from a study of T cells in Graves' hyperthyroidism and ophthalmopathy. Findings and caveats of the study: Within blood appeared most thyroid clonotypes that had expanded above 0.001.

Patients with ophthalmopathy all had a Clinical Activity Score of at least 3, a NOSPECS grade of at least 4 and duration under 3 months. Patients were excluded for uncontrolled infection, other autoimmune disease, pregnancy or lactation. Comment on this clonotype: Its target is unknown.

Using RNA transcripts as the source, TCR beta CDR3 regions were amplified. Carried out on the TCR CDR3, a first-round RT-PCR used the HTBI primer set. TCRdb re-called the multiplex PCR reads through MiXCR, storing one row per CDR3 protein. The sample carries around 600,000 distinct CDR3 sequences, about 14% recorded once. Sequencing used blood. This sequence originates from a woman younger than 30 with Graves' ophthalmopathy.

CDR3 in amino acids: CASHEGGQGTYEQYF. CDR3 coding DNA: TGTGCCAGCCACGAAGGGGGACAGGGGACTTACGAGCAGTACTTC. The genes are TRBV5-6 and TRBJ2-7; 10 bases map to TRBD1. Germline CDR1 and CDR2: SGHDT and YYEEEE. V was pared by 7 bases and J by 4 bases, with 11 bases of the junction left unmatched. The CDR3 is 15 amino acids. Full variable domain (remainder filled in from reference TRBV5-6 and TRBJ2-7): DAGVTQSPTHLIKTRGQQVTLRCSPKSGHDTVSWYQQALGQGPQFIFQYYEEEERQRGNFPDRFSGHQFPNYSSELNVNALLLGDSALYLCASHEGGQGTYEQYFGPGTRLTVT.